These T cell receptor beta chains were read from a single sample in a study of blood T cell repertoires in COVID-19. Sequencing was performed with immunoSEQ multiplex PCR; in TCRdb, only in-frame clones are kept and a portion is missing. Of about 160,000 clones in the sample, roughly 87% are singletons; the top ten hold approximately 4.1%. The source material was peripheral blood. These TCRs come from a woman aged 60-75 years who had recovered from COVID-19. The CDR3 runs from the conserved cysteine through the conserved F or W. D genes are given only for firm matches. Clone size is not always given. Where it is, it says once, few, many or a class for expanded clones.

V gene	clone size	J gene	D gene	CDR3 length	CDR3 DNA	CDR3 protein
TRBV18	NA	TRBJ2-1	TRBD1	14	TGTGCCAGCTCTCCCGGACAGGCCGACAATGAGCAGTTCTTC	CASSPGQADNEQFF
TRBV14	few	TRBJ2-3	TRBD1	17	TGTGCCAGCAGCCAAGGACAGGGGGCACTACTCACAGATACGCAGTATTTT	CASSQGQGALLTDTQYF
TRBV28	once	TRBJ1-4	NA	14	TGTGCCAGCAGTGGGGGGGGAACTAATGAAAAACTGTTTTTT	CASSGGGTNEKLFF
TRBV28	NA	TRBJ1-5	NA	15	TGTGCCAGCCATATTTCCGGGACAACCGCTCAGCCCCAGCATTTT	CASHISGTTAQPQHF
TRBV3-1/TRBV3-2	once	TRBJ2-7	NA	17	TGTGCCAGCAGCATACTCGGGTTGGGGCCTCACGCGTACGAGCAGTACTTC	CASSILGLGPHAYEQYF
TRBV24-1	NA	TRBJ2-7	TRBD1	16	TGTGCCACCAGTGCCTCGGGACAGGGTCTCTCCTACGAGCAGTACTTC	CATSASGQGLSYEQYF
TRBV28	NA	TRBJ2-7	NA	18	TGTGCCAGCAGTTCCCAAGGTGGTGGCGCGGGGCTCCCCTACGAGCAGTACTTC	CASSSQGGGAGLPYEQYF
TRBV5-1	NA	TRBJ2-7	TRBD1	14	TGCGCCAGCAGGTCCGGGACAGGGGGCCACGAGCAGTACTTC	CASRSGTGGHEQYF
TRBV9	few	TRBJ2-1	NA	14	TGTGCCAGCAGCCCTAGGACTCTCACGGGTGAGCAGTTCTTC	CASSPRTLTGEQFF
TRBV30	NA	TRBJ1-2	NA	14	TGTGCCTGGAGTGTAACAGGGTTCGGCTATGGCTACACCTTC	CAWSVTGFGYGYTF
TRBV27	once	TRBJ2-7	NA	14	TGTGCCAGCAGTCCAGACAGAGTCTCCTACGAGCAGTACTTC	CASSPDRVSYEQYF
TRBV27	NA	TRBJ2-1	TRBD2	16	TGTGCCAGCAGTTTATTCTCGCGGGGGGCCTACAATGAGCAGTTCTTC	CASSLFSRGAYNEQFF
TRBV5-1	NA	TRBJ2-5	NA	15	TGCGCCAGCAGCTGGAGGAGTCAGACGCAAGAGACCCAGTACTTC	CASSWRSQTQETQYF
TRBV29-1	NA	TRBJ2-7	NA	14	TGCAGCGCCGTGAAGGGAGACCCCTCCTACGAGCAGTACTTC	CSAVKGDPSYEQYF
TRBV9	NA	TRBJ2-5	TRBD2	16	TGTGCCAGCAGCGTCGGGACTAGCGGGGTTGTTGAGACCCAGTACTTC	CASSVGTSGVVETQYF
TRBV4-2	NA	TRBJ2-4	NA	13	TGTGCCAGCAGCGACAGGGGAGGGAACATTCAGTACTTC	CASSDRGGNIQYF
TRBV7-2	once	TRBJ2-5	TRBD2	15	TGTGCCAGCAGCTTCGGACTAGCAATCCGAGAGACCCAGTACTTC	CASSFGLAIRETQYF
TRBV6-6	NA	TRBJ1-5	TRBD1	15	TGTGCCAGCAGAGAACAGGGGACGGGCAATCAGCCCCAGCATTTT	CASREQGTGNQPQHF
TRBV5-4	NA	TRBJ2-2	TRBD2	16	TGTGCCAGCAGCCCTATAGCGGGGGGGTTTTCCGGGGAGCTGTTTTTT	CASSPIAGGFSGELFF
TRBV27	NA	TRBJ2-1	TRBD1	15	TGTGCCAGCAGTAGGACAGGGCCCCCAGCCAATGAGCAGTTCTTC	CASSRTGPPANEQFF
TRBV28	NA	TRBJ1-5	TRBD1	14	TGTGCCAGCAGTCGCACAGGGGAAGGCCAGCCCCAGCATTTT	CASSRTGEGQPQHF
TRBV6-5	NA	TRBJ1-2	TRBD1	14	TGTGCCAGCAGTCAAAGGACAGGGGGCTATGGCTACACCTTC	CASSQRTGGYGYTF
TRBV5-1	NA	TRBJ2-3	TRBD1	16	TGCGCCAGCAGCTTTGGTCTGACAGGGGGCACAGATACGCAGTATTTT	CASSFGLTGGTDTQYF
TRBV7-6	few	TRBJ2-5	TRBD2	16	TGTGCCAGCAGCTTACCCCCTAGCGGGGGGGCCGAGACCCAGTACTTC	CASSLPPSGGAETQYF
TRBV7-9	NA	TRBJ2-3	NA	14	TGTGCCAGCAGCCCCCCTCGTCGGGGTGGGACGCAGTATTTT	CASSPPRRGGTQYF
TRBV29-1	NA	TRBJ1-5	NA	12	TGCAGCGTCCGGGACACTAATCAGCCCCAGCATTTT	CSVRDTNQPQHF
TRBV5-5	few	TRBJ1-1	TRBD1	16	TGTGCCAGCAGCACCGGGACAGGGTGGGGGAACACTGAAGCTTTCTTT	CASSTGTGWGNTEAFF
TRBV6-5	once	TRBJ2-5	TRBD1	14	TGTGCCAGCAGGACACAGGGGGGCCAAGAGACCCAGTACTTC	CASRTQGGQETQYF
TRBV6-5	NA	TRBJ1-3	NA	16	TGTGCCAGCAGTTACTCGAGGGTACAGTCCGGAAACACCATATATTTT	CASSYSRVQSGNTIYF
TRBV5-8	NA	TRBJ2-3	NA	16	TGTGCCAGCAGCTTGGGGGTCTCAGGGGTGGCAGATACGCAGTATTTT	CASSLGVSGVADTQYF
TRBV28	NA	TRBJ2-1	TRBD1	15	TGTGCCAGCAGGTCCCCCGGGACAGCCTACAATGAGCAGTTCTTC	CASRSPGTAYNEQFF
TRBV7-2	NA	TRBJ2-7	TRBD1	14	TGTGCCAGCAGCCAGGACAGGGTATCCCACGAGCAGTACTTC	CASSQDRVSHEQYF
TRBV9	once	TRBJ1-2	TRBD1	14	TGTGCCAGCAGCGGAACAGGGGGCCCGCCCGGCTACACCTTC	CASSGTGGPPGYTF
TRBV12-3/TRBV12-4	NA	TRBJ2-1	NA	12	TGTGCCAGCAGTTTTAGTTCGGGGGAGCAGTTCTTC	CASSFSSGEQFF
TRBV20-1	NA	TRBJ2-3	TRBD2	14	TGCAGTGCTAGTTCGGGGGAGGGGACAGATACGCAGTATTTT	CSASSGEGTDTQYF
TRBV9	once	TRBJ1-2	NA	16	TGTGCCAGCAGCGTAGCTAATCCAGGGAAGTACTATGGCTACACCTTC	CASSVANPGKYYGYTF
TRBV7-8	NA	TRBJ2-5	NA	15	TGTGCCAGCAGCTTAGGTACGGGGGTTCTTGAGACCCAGTACTTC	CASSLGTGVLETQYF
TRBV5-1	NA	TRBJ2-2	NA	15	TGCGCCAGCAAGCCAGGGCCCCGGGACACCGGGGAGCTGTTTTTT	CASKPGPRDTGELFF
TRBV9	NA	TRBJ2-2	NA	13	TGTGCCAGCAAGTCAGGTCGCACCGGGGAGCTGTTTTTT	CASKSGRTGELFF
TRBV19	NA	TRBJ2-7	TRBD2	15	TGTGCCAGTAGTGTCCTAGCGGATTCCTCCTACGAGCAGTACTTC	CASSVLADSSYEQYF
TRBV28	NA	TRBJ2-7	NA	14	TGTGCCAGCAGTTTAGGGCAGGGAGGCTCCGAGCAGTACTTC	CASSLGQGGSEQYF
TRBV9	NA	TRBJ1-6	TRBD1	18	TGTGCCAGCAGCGTACGTACAGGGGCCAACTTGGGTAATTCACCCCTCCACTTT	CASSVRTGANLGNSPLHF
TRBV9	NA	TRBJ1-3	NA	22	TGTGCCAGCAGCGCACCTGTTACCCCCAGGGAACGGCGTGGTAGTCCTGGAAACACCATATATTTT	CASSAPVTPRERRGSPGNTIYF
TRBV5-1	NA	TRBJ1-6	NA	15	TGCGCCAGCAGCTTCTCCGGTGCAGGTCTTTCACCCCTCCACTTT	CASSFSGAGLSPLHF
TRBV6-2/TRBV6-3	NA	TRBJ1-1	NA	13	TGTGCCAGCAGTCGACACAGTGACACTGAAGCTTTCTTT	CASSRHSDTEAFF
TRBV24-1	NA	TRBJ2-4	NA	16	TGTGCCACCAGAAAGGACAGTTCCCTAGCCAAAAACATTCAGTACTTC	CATRKDSSLAKNIQYF
TRBV30	NA	TRBJ1-4	TRBD1	13	TGTGCCTGGAACTACAGGGGGGCTGAAAAACTGTTTTTT	CAWNYRGAEKLFF
TRBV12-3/TRBV12-4	NA	TRBJ1-5	NA	13	TGTGCCAGCAGGACAGGTAGCAATCAGCCCCAGCATTTT	CASRTGSNQPQHF